A single sample is the source of the 19 T cell receptor beta chains below, sequenced in a study of cytomegalovirus exposure and HLA in healthy donors. The PCR used 60 Vbeta and 13 Jbeta primers. TCRdb's table, derived via immunoSEQ multiplex PCR, lists solely in-frame clones and lacks some. The sample has about 170,000 clones; 70% to 90% are singletons. Sequenced sample: PBMCs. Receptors were obtained from a man aged 30-40 years in good health and CMV-seropositive.

The CDR3 region has the DNA TGTGCCAGCAGCTTTCGACAGGGAAGCTATGGCTACACCTTC. Amino acid sequence: CASSFRQGSYGYTF. This rearrangement joins TRBV11-2 to TRBJ1-2; 7 bases are shared with TRBD1. The CDR3 sequence is 14 residues long. V shed 3 bases and J 4 bases; nucleotides not matched to a gene: 5. CDR1 SGHAT and CDR2 FQNNGV come from the germline V gene.

The chain is built from TRBV11-3 and TRBJ1-3; D perhaps matches TRBD1 (6 bases). This CDR3 spans 14 amino acids. The V end lost 5 bases, the J end lost 4 bases, and 12 bases lay between the germline ends. Per the germline V gene, CDR1 is SGHNT and CDR2 is YENEEA. The CDR3 loop reads CASSRRGGGNTIYF. The DNA for the CDR3 is TGTGCCAGCAGCCGACGAGGGGGAGGAAACACCATATATTTT.

On this clone itself: The junction differs from germline at one of its ends, possibly a read error. The V and J genes are TRBV18 and TRBJ2-5; D remains ambiguous. The CDR3 length is 12 residues. CDR1 is KGHSH, CDR2 LQKENI, per germline. The chain's CDR3 is CASSPAQEAQYF. CDR3 coding DNA: TGTGCCAGCTCACCCGCCCAAGAGGCCCAGTACTTC.

This chain joins TRBV7-9 and TRBJ2-7, with 10 positions matching TRBD2. V gave up 4 bases and J gave up 3 bases; unmatched junction bases: 9. This CDR3 is 16 amino acids long. Germline values: CDR1 SEHNR, CDR2 FQNEAQ (reference sequence). CDR3 region: CASSSASGRNSYEQYF. CDR3 in DNA: TGTGCCAGCAGCTCCGCTAGCGGGAGAAATAGCTACGAGCAGTACTTC.

This clone came up a few times. The rearrangement links TRBV7-9 to TRBJ2-7; 7 bases line up with TRBD2. V shed 8 bases and J 1 base; nucleotides not matched to a gene: 8. This CDR3 region has 14 residues. Germline values: CDR1 SEHNR, CDR2 FQNEAQ (reference sequence). The CDR3 region is CASAGREWSYEQYF. CDR3 coding DNA: TGTGCCAGCGCCGGGCGGGAGTGGTCCTACGAGCAGTACTTC. Using reference TRBV7-9 and TRBJ2-7 for the parts outside the CDR3, the full variable domain is DTGVSQNPRHKITKRGQNVTFRCDPISEHNRLYWYRQTLGQGPEFLTYFQNEAQLEKSRLLSDRFSAERPKGSFSTLEIQRTEQGDSAMYLCASAGREWSYEQYFGPGTRLTVT.

The chain employs TRBV10-3 and TRBJ2-1, with 8 bases fitting TRBD1. The CDR3 extends over 15 amino acids. Germline trimming cut 3 bases from V and 2 bases from J; bases unmatched to any gene: 3. Germline V CDR1 and CDR2: ENHRY, SYGVKD. The CDR3 DNA reads TGTGCCATCAGTGACGGACAGGGAACCTACAATGAGCAGTTCTTC. Encoded protein: CAISDGQGTYNEQFF.

The rearrangement links TRBV7-9 to TRBJ2-2; TRBD2 aligns across 8 bases. Germline values: CDR1 SEHNR, CDR2 FQNEAQ (reference sequence). J lost 8 bases, V lost 7 bases, and 6 bases had no gene match. The CDR3 runs to 13 residues. CDR3 in DNA: TGTGCCAGCACACGGGAGGGCTCAGGGGAGCTGTTTTTT. This encodes CASTREGSGELFF.

The chain couples TRBV19 to TRBJ2-1; tentatively, D is TRBD1 (5 bases). The germline V gene has CDR1 LNHDA and CDR2 SQIVND (reference sequence). The CDR3 length is 13 residues. V dropped 4 bases and J dropped 5 bases, with 9 bases sitting between them. As DNA, the CDR3 is TGTGCCAGTAGTAGGGGCCGAAACAATGAGCAGTTCTTC. Amino acid sequence: CASSRGRNNEQFF.

The chain has TRBV21-1 and TRBJ1-5. TRBV21-1 is noted as a pseudogene. The CDR3 sequence is 18 residues long. The DNA for the CDR3 is TGTGCCAGCACTTCCCGTCTCCGGGAGACACTCGGGGGTCAGCCCCAGCATTTT. Protein: CASTSRLRETLGGQPQHF.

As for this clone: Compared with germline, one end of the junction differs, possibly owing to a read error. The chain carries TRBV7-9 and TRBJ2-1; 7 bases are a match to TRBD2. Looked up from germline, CDR1 is SEHNR and CDR2 is FQNEAQ (reference sequence). The CDR3 covers 14 residues. CDR3 sequence (DNA): TGTTCCAGCAGCTTAGCCGGGGGGAGGGATGAGCAGTTCTTC. Protein: CSSSLAGGRDEQFF.

The chain links TRBV13 to TRBJ2-7; D is perhaps TRBD2 (5 bases). V lost 0 bases to trimming and J lost 0 bases, with 18 bases between them. CDR1 is PRHDT and CDR2 is FYEKMQ in the germline V gene (reference sequence). This CDR3 has 18 amino acids. Written as DNA, the CDR3 is TGTGCCAGCAGCTTAGGTCAAATGAGGGCGTTCGGCTCCTACGAGCAGTACTTC. Its translation: CASSLGQMRAFGSYEQYF.

The V gene is TRBV9, the J gene TRBJ1-5; the match to TRBD1 covers 9 bases. The ends lost 4 bases at V and 4 bases at J; junction bases unmatched: 3. Germline values: CDR1 SGDLS, CDR2 YYNGEE. This CDR3 is 14 amino acids long. CDR3 residues: CASSSDRGNQPQHF. In nucleotides, the CDR3 is TGTGCCAGCAGCTCAGACAGGGGGAATCAGCCCCAGCATTTT.

The rearrangement links TRBV6-4 to TRBJ2-3; D possibly corresponds to TRBD1 (6 bases). CDR3 length equals 15 residues. With 3 bases removed from V and 4 bases from J, the gap between germline ends came to 14 bases. The V gene's germline CDR1 is MRHNA and CDR2 SNTAGT. DNA for the CDR3: TGTGCCAGCAGTGAGGGGGCAAGGGGATCAGATACGCAGTATTTT. It yields the protein CASSEGARGSDTQYF.

The chain is built from TRBV7-6 and TRBJ2-5, with 13 bases fitting TRBD2. The CDR3 length is 16 residues. V lost 4 bases, J lost 5 bases, and 7 bases stayed unmatched. Per the germline V gene, CDR1 is SGHVS and CDR2 is FNYEAQ. For the CDR3, the DNA is TGTGCCAGCAGCTCTCAGGGGACTAGCGGGATTGAGACCCAGTACTTC. Its translation: CASSSQGTSGIETQYF.

The chain is built from TRBV7-2 and TRBJ2-7; 7 bases map to TRBD2. Germline V gene lookup returns CDR1 SGHTA and CDR2 FQGNSA. The J segment lost 4 bases and the V segment lost 0 bases, leaving 3 bases of the junction unmatched. This CDR3 is 14 amino acids long. The DNA of the CDR3 is TGTGCCAGCAGCTTAGCGGGGGGGGGTTACGAGCAGTACTTC. Protein sequence: CASSLAGGGYEQYF. Combining the CDR3 with reference TRBV7-2 and TRBJ2-7 gives the whole variable domain GAGVSQSPSNKVTEKGKDVELRCDPISGHTALYWYRQSLGQGLEFLIYFQGNSAPDKSGLPSDRFSAERTGGSVSTLTIQRTQQEDSAVYLCASSLAGGGYEQYFGPGTRLTVT.

This clone was observed a few times. The V and J genes are TRBV5-1 and TRBJ2-2, with D possibly being TRBD1 (5 bases). Between the trimmed V and J ends, which lost 3 bases and 7 bases, there was a span of 10 bases. The CDR3 is 13 amino acids. Germline CDR1 and CDR2: SGHRS and YFSETQ. The CDR3 sequence is CASSSQDLGELFF. The DNA for the CDR3 is TGCGCCAGCAGCTCACAGGACCTCGGGGAGCTGTTTTTT.

The chain employs TRBV28 and TRBJ1-2; the D gene is possibly TRBD1 (6 bases). Germline CDR1 reads MDHEN; CDR2 reads SYDVKM. The CDR3 has 14 amino acids. Trimming stripped 6 bases from V and 1 base from J, with 12 bases between. The CDR3 DNA sequence: TGTGCCAGCAGACACAGGGACAATAACTATGGCTACACCTTC. Its translation: CASRHRDNNYGYTF.

The rearrangement uses TRBV5-1 and TRBJ2-7, with 7 bases lining up with TRBD1. The length of the CDR3 is 13 residues. With V trimmed by 4 bases and J by 5 bases, 6 bases remained unmatched. The germline V gene encodes CDR1 SGHRS and CDR2 YFSETQ. CDR3 loop: CASSLQGSHEQYV. The CDR3 region has the DNA TGCGCCAGCAGCCTACAGGGGTCCCACGAGCAGTACGTC.

The chain uses TRBV30 and TRBJ1-6; 9 nucleotides match TRBD1. Looked up from germline, CDR1 is GTSNPN and CDR2 is SVGIG (reference sequence). The V segment lost 3 bases and the J segment 9 bases; nucleotides outside the gene matches: 21. The CDR3 is 19 residues long. This CDR3 reads CAWSILTLLGTGRSSPLHF. In DNA, the CDR3 is TGTGCCTGGAGCATTCTTACTCTTTTGGGGACAGGGCGGAGTTCACCCCTCCACTTT.